The 29 T cell receptor beta chains below were found in one sample sequenced in a study of blood T cell repertoires in COVID-19. Assay: immunoSEQ multiplex PCR; the TCRdb copy retains only in-frame clones and omits some. This sample yields about 280,000 clones, of which approximately 81% are seen a single time; 2.5% belongs to the top ten. Sequences were obtained from PBMCs or T cells enriched from blood (not recorded which). Receptor source: a woman in her 50s who had recovered from COVID-19.

The V gene is TRBV16, the J gene TRBJ1-5; the D is unclear. V was cut by 2 bases and J by 1 base, with 9 bases left in between. The CDR3 covers 15 residues. In germline, CDR1 is KGHSY, CDR2 FQNENV. This CDR3 reads CASSQRSRSNQPQHF. CDR3 coding DNA: TGTGCCAGCAGCCAAAGGTCTAGGAGCAATCAGCCCCAGCATTTT.

The rearrangement joins TRBV6-1 to TRBJ1-1, with TRBD1 matching 8 bases. The CDR3 runs to 15 residues. The V and J ends lost 2 bases and 5 bases, in that order; junction bases with no gene match: 7. The germline V gene encodes CDR1 MNHNS and CDR2 SASEGT. In DNA, the CDR3 is TGTGCCAGCAGTGAATTTCAGGGGGCGCGAACTGAAGCTTTCTTT. This encodes CASSEFQGARTEAFF.

The chain couples TRBV10-3 to TRBJ1-2; 10 nucleotides agree with TRBD1. V gave up 3 bases and J gave up 6 bases; unmatched junction bases: 7. Germline CDR1 reads ENHRY; CDR2 reads SYGVKD. The CDR3 spans 15 residues. The CDR3 region is CAISERTGGTDGYTF. The CDR3 DNA is TGTGCCATCAGTGAACGGACAGGGGGTACAGATGGCTACACCTTC.

This chain uses TRBV3-1 (or the pseudogene TRBV3-2) with TRBJ2-3; 7 nucleotides match TRBD2. Germline V gene data show CDR1 as LGHDT and CDR2 as YNNKEL (reference sequence). The CDR3 sequence is 17 residues long. V lost 4 bases to trimming and J lost 0 bases; unmatched junction nucleotides: 10. Here the CDR3 DNA reads TGTGCCAGCAGCCGACTCGCTAGCGGTCCTAGCACAGATACGCAGTATTTT. Translated: CASSRLASGPSTDTQYF.

This chain connects TRBV6-2 or TRBV6-3 to TRBJ2-7; 7 bases fit TRBD2. Germline CDR1 reads MNHEY; CDR2 reads SVGEGT. With V trimmed by 0 bases and J by 4 bases, 18 bases remained unmatched. This CDR3 is built from 19 residues. CDR3 in amino acids: CASSYSLPLRTRKGYEQYF. CDR3 nucleotides: TGTGCCAGCAGTTACTCTCTTCCACTAAGGACTAGGAAGGGGTACGAGCAGTACTTC.

This clone was seen only once. The genes are TRBV19 and TRBJ2-5, with D maybe TRBD2 (5 bases). V lost 7 bases and J lost 5, with 17 bases in between. Germline loops: CDR1 LNHDA, CDR2 SQIVND (reference sequence). The CDR3 covers 14 residues. The CDR3, as DNA: TGTGCCAGTAAGGAGACGGGGTTCGGGGAGACCCAGTACTTC. Its translation is CASKETGFGETQYF.

CDR3 region: CASSPPDGRNTEAFF. The CDR3 nucleotides read TGTGCCAGCAGCCCCCCGGACGGGAGAAACACTGAAGCTTTCTTT. The rearrangement links TRBV7-9 to TRBJ1-1; no reliable D call. V was cut by 5 bases and J by 2 bases, with 15 bases left in between. Germline lookup yields CDR1 SEHNR and CDR2 FQNEAQ (reference sequence). The length of the CDR3 is 15 residues.

On this clone: Other DNA sequences of this sample code for an identical CDR3. This rearrangement joins TRBV5-1 to TRBJ2-5; 7 bases match TRBD2. This CDR3 is 13 amino acids long. Germline V gene data show CDR1 as SGHRS and CDR2 as YFSETQ. The V gene end was trimmed by 5 bases and the J gene end by 3 bases; junction bases not matched to a gene: 4. CDR3 DNA sequence: TGCGCCAGCAGAGTTGGGGGGGAAGAGACCCAGTACTTC. This encodes CASRVGGEETQYF.

The chain employs TRBV7-6 and TRBJ1-1, with 8 bases that match TRBD1. Trimming removed 5 bases from V and 3 bases from J; junction bases left unmatched: 8. CDR1 and CDR2 from the germline V gene are SGHVS and FNYEAQ. This CDR3 contains 15 residues. This chain's CDR3 is CASSPQGARDTEAFF. DNA of the CDR3: TGTGCCAGCAGCCCCCAGGGGGCAAGAGACACTGAAGCTTTCTTT.

The chain joins TRBV3-1 (or the pseudogene TRBV3-2) to TRBJ2-3, with TRBD2 identical over 8 bases. The CDR3 consists of 16 residues. Germline values: CDR1 LGHDT, CDR2 YNNKEL (reference sequence). V was pared by 5 bases and J by 0 bases, with 7 bases of the junction left unmatched. The CDR3 is CASSNSGGTSTDTQYF. In DNA, the CDR3 is TGTGCCAGCAGCAACAGCGGGGGCACTAGCACAGATACGCAGTATTTT.

The V and J genes are TRBV7-2 and TRBJ1-3; 7 nucleotides agree with TRBD1. Germline lookup yields CDR1 SGHTA and CDR2 FQGNSA. The CDR3 is made up of 14 amino acids. The J segment lost 3 bases and the V segment lost 2 bases, leaving 1 base of the junction unmatched. CDR3 DNA: TGTGCCAGCAGCTTAAGGACAGGTGGAAACACCATATATTTT. Translation gives CASSLRTGGNTIYF.

This clone was seen many times. The chain recombines TRBV9 with TRBJ2-7, with D maybe TRBD1 (5 bases). Trimming pared 1 base from V and 3 bases from J, leaving 11 bases between. This CDR3 is 14 amino acids long. Germline-derived CDR1 and CDR2 are SGDLS and YYNGEE. The CDR3: CASSVTDQGYEQYF. DNA for the CDR3: TGTGCCAGCAGCGTAACGGATCAGGGCTACGAGCAGTACTTC.

This chain connects TRBV7-8 to TRBJ2-1; 7 positions match TRBD1. Germline CDR1 SGHVS, CDR2 FQNEAQ. Losses at the gene ends were 2 bases for V and 7 bases for J; bases not matched to a gene: 5. CDR3 length: 14 residues. The CDR3 loop reads CASSLPTGLNEQFF. The CDR3 DNA reads TGTGCCAGCAGCTTACCGACAGGGTTGAATGAGCAGTTCTTC.

V is TRBV19 and J is TRBJ2-1; weak D call: TRBD2 (6 bases). The CDR3 extends over 14 amino acids. Germline-derived CDR1 and CDR2 are LNHDA and SQIVND (reference sequence). Trimming left V 5 bases short and J 10 bases short, with 18 bases between. CDR3: CASSGTQGGREQFF. CDR3 in DNA: TGTGCCAGTAGTGGAACGCAGGGAGGAAGGGAGCAGTTCTTC.

This chain uses TRBV6-5 with TRBJ1-1; D is perhaps TRBD1 (5 bases). V lost 7 bases, J lost 3 bases, and 12 bases lay in between. The CDR3 has 13 residues. Germline V gives CDR1 MNHEY, CDR2 SVGAGI. The CDR3 region is CASTTGGYTEAFF. CDR3 bases: TGTGCCAGCACTACGGGGGGGTACACTGAAGCTTTCTTT.

This chain uses TRBV5-4 with TRBJ1-4, with 10 bases fitting TRBD1. Germline V lookup: CDR1 SGHNT, CDR2 YYREEE (reference sequence). V was pared by 4 bases and J by 7 bases, with 4 bases of the junction left unmatched. The CDR3 totals 14 residues. The CDR3 sequence is CASSRGDRGEKLFF. In DNA form, the CDR3 reads TGTGCCAGCAGCCGGGGGGACAGGGGTGAAAAACTGTTTTTT.

V gene TRBV30 combines with J gene TRBJ1-6; D ambiguous. CDR1 is GTSNPN and CDR2 is SVGIG in the germline V gene (reference sequence). The V and J ends lost 0 bases and 4 bases respectively, with 10 bases between them. CDR3 length: 15 residues. The CDR3 region has the DNA TGTGCCTGGAGTGTTAAGTCGACTTATAATTCACCCCTCCACTTT. Translation gives CAWSVKSTYNSPLHF.

This clone was detected once. This rearrangement joins TRBV5-4 to TRBJ2-6; 10 positions agree with TRBD1. V gave up 3 bases and J gave up 1 base; unmatched junction bases: 7. The germline V gene encodes CDR1 SGHNT and CDR2 YYREEE (reference sequence). This CDR3 region has 18 residues. CDR3 bases: TGTGCCAGCAGCTCCGGCAGGGACAGGGGTTCTGGGGCCAACGTCCTGACTTTC. Translated, it gives CASSSGRDRGSGANVLTF. The full variable domain, its missing parts supplied by reference TRBV5-4 and TRBJ2-6, is ETGVTQSPTHLIKTRGQQVTLRCSSQSGHNTVSWYQQALGQGPQFIFQYYREEENGRGNFPPRFSGLQFPNYSSELNVNALELDDSALYLCASSSGRDRGSGANVLTFGAGSRLTVL.

V usage is TRBV6-4 and J usage is TRBJ1-5; D gene uncertain. Trimming cost V 3 bases and J 6 bases, with 9 bases left between them. CDR1 MRHNA and CDR2 SNTAGT come from the germline V gene. CDR3 size: 13 residues. The CDR3 sequence: CASSEELGQPQHF. The DNA of the CDR3 is TGTGCCAGCAGTGAAGAACTCGGTCAGCCCCAGCATTTT.

This sequence joins TRBV24-1 and TRBJ1-2, with 9 nucleotides matching TRBD1. Trimming cost V 3 bases and J 6 bases; bases outside gene matches: 10. CDR3 length equals 16 residues. In germline, CDR1 is KGHDR, CDR2 SFDVKD. In nucleotides, the CDR3 is TGTGCCACCAGTGATGGGGGACAGGGAGGGGCGAATGGCTACACCTTC. It yields the protein CATSDGGQGGANGYTF.

The J gene is TRBJ2-5, the V gene TRBV7-6; 10 bases align to TRBD2. The CDR3 contains 15 residues. V shed 6 bases and J 2 bases; nucleotides not matched to a gene: 6. Germline CDR1 and CDR2: SGHVS and FNYEAQ. The CDR3 loop reads CASRSSGGLQETQYF. The CDR3 nucleotides read TGTGCCAGCAGATCTAGCGGGGGCTTACAAGAGACCCAGTACTTC.

The chain carries TRBV10-3 and TRBJ1-2; TRBD1 matches 8 bases. V trimming: 8 bases; J trimming: 7 bases; junction bases outside the gene matches: 12. The CDR3 contains 14 residues. Germline V lookup: CDR1 ENHRY, CDR2 SYGVKD. The CDR3 reads CAIGQKMDRVGYTF. DNA of the CDR3: TGTGCCATCGGACAGAAGATGGACAGGGTTGGCTACACCTTC.

The rearrangement links TRBV30 to TRBJ2-3; TRBD2 matches 11 bases. J lost 2 bases, V lost 3 bases, and 1 base had no gene match. The length of the CDR3 is 14 residues. Germline assignment: CDR1 GTSNPN and CDR2 SVGIG (reference sequence). In DNA form, the CDR3 reads TGTGCCTGGAGACTAGCGGGGGTCACAGATACGCAGTATTTT. Protein: CAWRLAGVTDTQYF.

In the case of this clone: One end of the junction varies from germline; a read error may be responsible. This same CDR3 is encoded by further DNA sequences in the sample. The V gene is TRBV7-9, the J gene TRBJ1-3; D is unresolved. CDR3 length: 16 residues. The germline V gene has CDR1 SEHNR and CDR2 FQNEAQ (reference sequence). The CDR3 sequence is CASSLFRSFSGNTIYF. In nucleotides, the CDR3 is TGCGCCAGCAGCTTATTCCGGTCCTTCTCTGGAAACACCATATATTTT.

The V and J genes are TRBV11-2 and TRBJ1-1, with a tentative D call TRBD1 (5 bases). Germline CDR1 SGHAT, CDR2 FQNNGV. V dropped 2 bases and J dropped 4 bases, with 14 bases sitting between them. This CDR3 is 15 amino acids long. CDR3 coding DNA: TGTGCCAGCAGCTTATTTAGGTCAGGGCCCACTGAAGCTTTCTTT. It translates to CASSLFRSGPTEAFF.

In regard to this clone: Other DNA sequences in the sample encode the same CDR3. V gene TRBV19 combines with J gene TRBJ1-1; no clear D gene. Trimming stripped 3 bases from V and 2 bases from J, with 7 bases between. This CDR3 region has 13 residues. CDR1 is LNHDA and CDR2 is SQIVND in the germline V gene (reference sequence). CDR3 amino acids: CASSIRGNTEAFF. In DNA, the CDR3 is TGTGCCAGTAGTATTCGGGGTAACACTGAAGCTTTCTTT. Using reference TRBV19 and TRBJ1-1 for the parts outside the CDR3, the full variable domain is DGGITQSPKYLFRKEGQNVTLSCEQNLNHDAMYWYRQDPGQGLRLIYYSQIVNDFQKGDIAEGYSVSREKKESFPLTVTSAQKNPTAFYLCASSIRGNTEAFFGQGTRLTVV.

Only a few counts were recorded for this clone. The V and J genes are TRBV2 and TRBJ1-5; D gene ambiguous. V lost 6 bases and J 0 bases, leaving 9 bases between the germline ends. Looked up from germline, CDR1 is SNHLY and CDR2 is FYNNEI. This CDR3 is 14 amino acids long. The CDR3: CASSRLNSNQPQHF. The CDR3 nucleotides are TGTGCCAGCAGCCGGTTAAATAGCAATCAGCCCCAGCATTTT.

This rearrangement joins TRBV28 to TRBJ1-5; D is perhaps TRBD1 (5 bases). Germline CDR1 reads MDHEN; CDR2 reads SYDVKM. Trimming shortened V by 6 bases and J by 6 bases, and 15 bases separated the two germline ends. The length of the CDR3 is 14 residues. In nucleotides, the CDR3 is TGTGCCAGCAGGGCAGGGCCCATCAGTCAGCCCCAGCATTTT. This sequence encodes CASRAGPISQPQHF.

The rearrangement uses TRBV3-1 (or the pseudogene TRBV3-2) and TRBJ2-1; possibly TRBD2 for D (5 bases). The CDR3 is 16 residues long. V was cut by 4 bases and J by 8 bases, with 21 bases left in between. Germline CDR1 and CDR2: LGHDT and YNNKEL (reference sequence). The CDR3 DNA reads as TGTGCCAGCAGCCCCCCCTCAGCTGCGGGTCACGATGAGCAGTTCTTC. Translated, it gives CASSPPSAAGHDEQFF.